These 29 T cell receptor beta chains were sequenced from one sample in a study of blood T cell repertoires in COVID-19. Using immunoSEQ multiplex PCR, the repertoire was profiled, and TCRdb retains in-frame clones only, with some absent. This repertoire shows around 120,000 clones, 88% found once; its top ten account for about 1.5%. The sequenced material came from peripheral blood. These receptors originate from a human donor in a cohort sampled during active COVID-19.

CDR3 coding DNA: TGTGCCAGCAGCTTAGACGGCTTAGCGAACACTGAAGCTTTCTTT. Protein product: CASSLDGLANTEAFF. The chain uses TRBV7-2 and TRBJ1-1, with D uncertain. Trimming left V 1 base short and J 1 base short, with 10 bases between. The germline CDR1 and CDR2 sequences are SGHTA and FQGNSA. CDR3 size: 15 residues.

This chain uses TRBV2 with TRBJ1-4; 11 bases fit TRBD1. Germline lookup yields CDR1 SNHLY and CDR2 FYNNEI. There are 14 residues in the CDR3. The junction had 1 base not matched to a gene; V was cut back by 6 bases and J by 4 bases. The chain's CDR3 is CASRGQGGNEKLFF. The CDR3, as DNA: TGTGCCAGCAGGGGACAGGGGGGTAATGAAAAACTGTTTTTT. Drawing the rest from reference TRBV2 and TRBJ1-4, the complete variable domain is EPEVTQTPSHQVTQMGQEVILRCVPISNHLYFYWYRQILGQKVEFLVSFYNNEISEKSEIFDDQFSVERPDGSNFTLKIRSTKLEDSAMYFCASRGQGGNEKLFFGSGTQLSVL.

The chain's CDR3 is CASTPSPWTGADTQYF. The CDR3 coding sequence is TGTGCCAGCACCCCAAGCCCCTGGACTGGTGCAGATACGCAGTATTTT. The chain recombines TRBV9 with TRBJ2-3; possible D gene TRBD2, 5 bases. V lost 6 bases and J lost 4, with 21 bases in between. Germline CDR1 is SGDLS and CDR2 is YYNGEE. The CDR3 runs 16 residues. Filled out from reference TRBV9 and TRBJ2-3, the complete variable domain reads DSGVTQTPKHLITATGQRVTLRCSPRSGDLSVYWYQQSLDQGLQFLIQYYNGEERAKGNILERFSAQQFPDLHSELNLSSLELGDSALYFCASTPSPWTGADTQYFGPGTRLTVL.

This clone appeared a few times. The junction differs from germline at one of its ends, possibly a read error. The chain has TRBV7-7 and TRBJ2-1, with 9 bases that match TRBD2. CDR3 length equals 16 residues. Germline CDR1 reads SSHAT; CDR2 reads FNYEAQ (reference sequence). The CDR3 DNA reads TGTGCTAGCAGCCCGACGGGGACTAGCATGGGGGGGGAGCAGTTCTTC. Its translation is CASSPTGTSMGGEQFF.

J is TRBJ1-4 and V is TRBV12-3 or TRBV12-4; 11 bases agree with TRBD1. There are 12 residues in the CDR3. Trimming at V came to 6 bases and at J to 11 bases, leaving 2 bases not matched to a gene. CDR3 sequence reads: CASRDRGRKLFF. The CDR3 coding sequence is TGTGCCAGCAGGGACAGGGGGCGCAAACTGTTTTTT.

This clone was counted a few times. The rearrangement uses TRBV5-4 and TRBJ1-6; weak D call: TRBD1 (6 bases). In germline, CDR1 is SGHNT, CDR2 YYREEE (reference sequence). The CDR3 covers 15 residues. V gave up 4 bases and J gave up 7 bases, with 15 bases separating them. In nucleotides, the CDR3 is TGTGCCAGCAGCCTAAGGGACATTGGCAATTCACCCCTCCACTTT. This sequence encodes CASSLRDIGNSPLHF.

This chain joins TRBV18 and TRBJ1-2; the match to TRBD1 covers 7 bases. The CDR3 length is 13 residues. Germline lookup yields CDR1 KGHSH and CDR2 LQKENI. Trimming took 10 bases from V and 8 from J; bases not matched to a gene: 13. The CDR3 DNA is TGTGCCACGAGCGGACAGGTGGATCGGGGCTACACCTTC. Encoded protein: CATSGQVDRGYTF.

Only a few counts were recorded for this clone. The rearrangement joins TRBV20-1 to TRBJ1-5, with D unresolved. This CDR3 has 12 amino acids. The V gene lost 3 bases and the J gene lost 4 bases, with 7 bases spanning the gap. CDR1 DFQATT and CDR2 SNEGSKA come from the germline V gene (reference sequence). In nucleotides, the CDR3 is TGCAGTGCTAGTGGGAGAAATCAGCCCCAGCATTTT. This encodes CSASGRNQPQHF.

This clone appeared once. This rearrangement joins TRBV3-1 (or the pseudogene TRBV3-2) to TRBJ1-4, with D tentatively TRBD1 (6 bases). The CDR3 loop spans 15 amino acids. The germline V gene has CDR1 LGHDT and CDR2 YNNKEL (reference sequence). The V gene lost 1 base and the J gene lost 8 bases, with 14 bases spanning the gap. CDR3 protein: CASSQGTGMEEKLFF. The CDR3 DNA reads as TGTGCCAGCAGCCAAGGTACAGGGATGGAGGAAAAACTGTTTTTT.

CDR3 loop: CASSEALGRTSGSSYNEQFF. CDR3 nucleotide sequence: TGTGCCAGCAGTGAAGCGCTTGGGAGGACTAGCGGGAGCTCCTACAATGAGCAGTTCTTC. The V gene is TRBV6-1, the J gene TRBJ2-1; 13 bases map to TRBD2. The germline CDR1 and CDR2 sequences are MNHNS and SASEGT. The CDR3 length is 20 residues. V lost 0 bases and J lost 0; bases outside the gene matches: 8.

The chain combines TRBV3-1 (or the pseudogene TRBV3-2) with TRBJ2-1; 13 bases are a match to TRBD2. There are 15 residues in the CDR3. J gave up 7 bases and V 4 bases, and 4 bases lay outside the gene matches. CDR1 LGHDT and CDR2 YNNKEL come from the germline V gene (reference sequence). CDR3 in amino acids: CASSPTSGGTNEQFF. The CDR3 region has the DNA TGTGCCAGCAGCCCGACTAGCGGGGGGACGAATGAGCAGTTCTTC.

A note on this clone: The same CDR3 also results from other DNA sequences found in this sample. J is TRBJ2-1 and V is TRBV5-1; 8 positions agree with TRBD2. Germline CDR1 and CDR2: SGHRS and YFSETQ. The CDR3 consists of 15 residues. The V gene end was trimmed by 1 base and the J gene end by 4 bases; junction bases not matched to a gene: 4. The CDR3 DNA is TGCGCCAGCAGCTTGTTAGCGGGGTCGTACAATGAGCAGTTCTTC. Amino acid sequence: CASSLLAGSYNEQFF.

J is TRBJ2-7 and V is TRBV28, with 12 bases matching TRBD2. Germline CDR1 reads MDHEN; CDR2 reads SYDVKM. V lost 6 bases to trimming and J lost 4 bases; unmatched junction nucleotides: 13. The CDR3 runs to 17 residues. In DNA, the CDR3 is TGTGCCAGCAGGCGTTACTCTAGCGGGAGGGCCGGGTACGAGCAGTACTTC. It encodes CASRRYSSGRAGYEQYF.

This clone was seen a few times. Other DNA sequences of this sample code for an identical CDR3. The chain couples TRBV9 to TRBJ2-7, with 10 positions matching TRBD1. This CDR3 contains 14 residues. Germline V gives CDR1 SGDLS, CDR2 YYNGEE. V lost 2 bases to trimming and J lost 2 bases; unmatched junction nucleotides: 1. CDR3 residues: CASSVGTGAYEQYF. The CDR3 bases are TGTGCCAGCAGCGTCGGGACAGGGGCCTACGAGCAGTACTTC.

This chain links TRBV9 with TRBJ2-5; D is uncertain. The CDR3 length is 13 residues. V dropped 0 bases and J dropped 2 bases, with 5 bases sitting between them. CDR1 is SGDLS, CDR2 YYNGEE, per germline. CDR3 sequence (DNA): TGTGCCAGCAGCGTAGGCGTACAAGAGACCCAGTACTTC. It encodes CASSVGVQETQYF.

The rearrangement joins TRBV7-9 to TRBJ1-2, with TRBD1 matching over 7 bases. The CDR3 loop spans 17 amino acids. CDR1 and CDR2 from the germline V gene are SEHNR and FQNEAQ (reference sequence). The trim removed 5 bases at V and 0 bases at J, leaving 12 bases unmatched. CDR3: CASSRPQQGSANYGYTF. In nucleotides, the CDR3 is TGTGCCAGCAGCCGCCCTCAACAGGGGTCGGCTAACTATGGCTACACCTTC.

The gene calls are TRBV27 and TRBJ2-5; 7 nucleotides align to TRBD1. CDR3 length equals 14 residues. Trimming removed 5 bases from V and 3 bases from J; junction bases left unmatched: 6. Looked up from germline, CDR1 is MNHEY and CDR2 is SMNVEV (reference sequence). The CDR3 here is CASSPWDRKETQYF. CDR3 in DNA: TGTGCCAGCAGTCCCTGGGACAGAAAAGAGACCCAGTACTTC.

A single count supports this clone. The genes are TRBV11-2 and TRBJ2-1, with D possibly TRBD2 on 7 matching bases. Per the germline V gene, CDR1 is SGHAT and CDR2 is FQNNGV. The CDR3 has 15 residues. V dropped 4 bases and J dropped 6 bases, with 16 bases sitting between them. The CDR3 here is CASSSQGLSTNEQFF. CDR3 nucleotide sequence: TGTGCCAGCAGCTCACAGGGACTATCTACCAATGAGCAGTTCTTC.

The rearrangement joins TRBV6-5 to TRBJ2-6; D is unresolved. Trimming shortened V by 6 bases and J by 3 bases, and 12 bases separated the two germline ends. Germline CDR1 and CDR2: MNHEY and SVGAGI. The CDR3 covers 15 residues. The CDR3 nucleotides read TGTGCCAGCAGCCCGATAACGAGTGGGGCCAACGTCCTGACTTTC. It yields the protein CASSPITSGANVLTF.

The rearrangement uses TRBV20-1 and TRBJ2-1; weak D call: TRBD2 (5 bases). The V end lost 3 bases, the J end lost 8 bases, and 26 bases lay between the germline ends. The CDR3 spans 17 residues. CDR1 is DFQATT and CDR2 is SNEGSKA in the germline V gene (reference sequence). The CDR3 nucleotides are TGCAGTGCTAGTGACCAACTAGGAAGGGTAATTGTCGATGAGCAGTTCTTC. As protein: CSASDQLGRVIVDEQFF.

The rearrangement uses TRBV2 and TRBJ1-2; D possibly corresponds to TRBD1 (6 bases). Germline V lookup: CDR1 SNHLY, CDR2 FYNNEI. Trimming pared 3 bases from V and 5 bases from J, leaving 7 bases between. CDR3 length equals 12 residues. The CDR3 spells CASSEGAYGYTF. Here the CDR3 DNA reads TGTGCCAGCAGTGAGGGGGCTTATGGCTACACCTTC.

The gene calls are TRBV5-1 and TRBJ2-7; TRBD1 aligns across 8 bases. CDR1 SGHRS and CDR2 YFSETQ come from the germline V gene. This CDR3 is 16 amino acids long. The V gene end was trimmed by 0 bases and the J gene end by 7 bases; junction bases not matched to a gene: 12. CDR3 region: CASSLEGAGGLGEQYF. The DNA of the CDR3 is TGCGCCAGCAGCTTGGAGGGGGCAGGGGGCCTTGGAGAGCAGTACTTC.

The CDR3: CASSLYSGRTYTDTQYF. DNA for the CDR3: TGTGCCAGCAGCCTGTATAGCGGGAGGACTTACACAGATACGCAGTATTTT. The rearrangement joins TRBV14 to TRBJ2-3, with 10 bases fitting TRBD2. J gave up 2 bases and V 4 bases, and 9 bases lay outside the gene matches. The CDR3 loop spans 17 amino acids. Looked up from germline, CDR1 is SGHDN and CDR2 is FVKESK.

The rearrangement links TRBV28 to TRBJ1-6; D remains unclear. From germline, CDR1 is MDHEN and CDR2 SYDVKM. Between the trimmed V and J ends, which lost 7 bases and 9 bases, there was a span of 10 bases. The CDR3 spans 12 residues. CDR3 residues: CASTLGSSPLHF. CDR3 nucleotide sequence: TGTGCCAGCACCTTAGGGAGTTCACCCCTCCACTTT.

The chain combines TRBV30 with TRBJ1-5, with a tentative D call TRBD1 (5 bases). Looked up from germline, CDR1 is GTSNPN and CDR2 is SVGIG (reference sequence). Trimming left V 5 bases short and J 3 bases short, with 11 bases between. The CDR3 consists of 13 residues. The CDR3 spells CAWGARANQPQHF. CDR3 DNA sequence: TGTGCCTGGGGGGCCAGGGCCAATCAGCCCCAGCATTTT.

The CDR3 sequence: CSVEETGKNTEAFF. For the CDR3, the DNA is TGCAGCGTTGAAGAGACGGGGAAGAACACTGAAGCTTTCTTT. The V gene is TRBV29-1, the J gene TRBJ1-1, with D unresolved. This CDR3 spans 14 amino acids. V lost 0 bases and J lost 1, with 9 bases in between. In germline, CDR1 is SQVTM, CDR2 ANQGSEA.

The chain links TRBV6-6 to TRBJ2-5; D not resolved. Trimming took 4 bases from V and 3 from J, leaving 3 bases between them. Germline V gene sequence: CDR1 MNHNY, CDR2 SVGAGI (reference sequence). This CDR3 has 11 residues. The CDR3 reads CASSSKETQYF. In DNA form, the CDR3 reads TGTGCCAGCAGTTCCAAAGAGACCCAGTACTTC.

This sequence joins TRBV5-5 and TRBJ2-7; TRBD1 aligns across 7 bases. CDR3 length: 15 residues. Germline CDR1 reads SGHKS; CDR2 reads YYEKEE (reference sequence). The V gene end was trimmed by 3 bases and the J gene end by 1 base; junction bases not matched to a gene: 7. DNA for the CDR3: TGTGCCAGCAGCTGGACCATACAGGGGTCCTACGAGCAGTACTTC. This sequence encodes CASSWTIQGSYEQYF. The full variable domain, in which reference TRBV5-5 and TRBJ2-7 provide the parts outside the CDR3, is DAGVTQSPTHLIKTRGQQVTLRCSPISGHKSVSWYQQVLGQGPQFIFQYYEKEERGRGNFPDRFSARQFPNYSSELNVNALLLGDSALYLCASSWTIQGSYEQYFGPGTRLTVT.

The table lists this clone with a count of one. This sequence joins TRBV2 and TRBJ2-7; 8 nucleotides align to TRBD1. The CDR3 covers 14 residues. V gave up 7 bases and J gave up 4 bases; unmatched junction bases: 9. Germline V gives CDR1 SNHLY, CDR2 FYNNEI. CDR3 sequence reads: CASKPGTGLYEQYF. The CDR3 region has the DNA TGTGCCAGCAAACCCGGGACAGGCCTTTACGAGCAGTACTTC. Filled out from reference TRBV2 and TRBJ2-7, the complete variable domain reads EPEVTQTPSHQVTQMGQEVILRCVPISNHLYFYWYRQILGQKVEFLVSFYNNEISEKSEIFDDQFSVERPDGSNFTLKIRSTKLEDSAMYFCASKPGTGLYEQYFGPGTRLTVT.